One and the same sample provided the 17 T cell receptor beta chains below, sequenced in a study of long-term antiretroviral therapy in people with HIV. The authors ran the immunoSEQ assay, v3.0, at survey level. Sequencing was performed with immunoSEQ multiplex PCR; in TCRdb, only in-frame clones are kept and a portion is missing. The data show about 24,000 clones, less than 90% seen once. Sequencing was performed on unsorted PBMCs, taken 0.4 years after starting antiretroviral therapy. Every receptor here comes from a man aged 45 to 65 with HIV.

The CDR3 DNA follows: TGTGCCAGCAGCTTACCAGGGAACACTGAAGCTTTCTTT. Residues: CASSLPGNTEAFF. The V call is TRBV7-9, the J call TRBJ1-1; D remains ambiguous. The CDR3 covers 13 residues. V gave up 2 bases and J gave up 1 base, with 5 bases separating them. In germline, CDR1 is SEHNR, CDR2 FQNEAQ (reference sequence).

This rearrangement joins TRBV5-8 to TRBJ1-1; 9 nucleotides agree with TRBD1. V gave up 3 bases and J gave up 6 bases; unmatched junction bases: 15. Germline CDR1 is SGHTS and CDR2 is YDEGEE. The CDR3 contains 17 residues. The CDR3 reads CASSSGALRDRVPEAFF. CDR3 coding DNA: TGTGCCAGCAGCTCCGGTGCCCTACGGGACAGGGTACCTGAAGCTTTCTTT. The entire variable domain, with the rest obtained from reference TRBV5-8 and TRBJ1-1, is as follows: EAGVTQSPTHLIKTRGQQATLRCSPISGHTSVYWYQQALGLGLQFLLWYDEGEERNRGNFPPRFSGRQFPNYSSELNVNALELEDSALYLCASSSGALRDRVPEAFFGQGTRLTVV.

The chain employs TRBV28 and TRBJ2-1, with TRBD1 matching over 8 bases. With V trimmed by 6 bases and J by 3 bases, 7 bases remained unmatched. Germline loops: CDR1 MDHEN, CDR2 SYDVKM. This CDR3 comprises 15 residues. CDR3 nucleotides: TGTGCCAGCAGCCCCCCCGACAGGGGCTACAATGAGCAGTTCTTC. Translated, it gives CASSPPDRGYNEQFF.

The genes are TRBV6-5 and TRBJ1-1, with D perhaps matching TRBD1 (5 bases). Germline V gene sequence: CDR1 MNHEY, CDR2 SVGAGI. Trimming cost V 7 bases and J 4 bases, with 19 bases left between them. There are 15 residues in the CDR3. The CDR3 sequence is CASIPGGEATTEAFF. In DNA form, the CDR3 reads TGTGCCAGCATCCCGGGGGGGGAGGCGACCACTGAAGCTTTCTTT.

The CDR3 spells CASSSAGVGLNYGYTF. The CDR3 DNA sequence: TGTGCCAGCAGCTCCGCCGGCGTCGGCCTTAACTATGGCTACACCTTC. The V gene is TRBV7-8, the J gene TRBJ1-2, with no clear D. V dropped 4 bases and J dropped 1 base, with 16 bases sitting between them. Per germline, CDR1 SGHVS and CDR2 FQNEAQ. The CDR3 contains 16 residues.

The V and J genes are TRBV6-5 and TRBJ2-1; 9 nucleotides line up with TRBD1. The CDR3 totals 12 residues. The V segment lost 7 bases and the J segment 13 bases; nucleotides outside the gene matches: 8. Germline CDR1 MNHEY, CDR2 SVGAGI. CDR3 coding DNA: TGTGCCAGCAAGGGGGGACAGGGAGGACAGTTCTTC. As protein: CASKGGQGGQFF.

The table lists this clone with a few counts. The gene calls are TRBV28 and TRBJ1-2; D is ambiguous. The germline V and J ends were trimmed by 8 bases and 0 bases, with 10 bases remaining between them. The CDR3 extends over 13 amino acids. Germline CDR1 and CDR2: MDHEN and SYDVKM. The CDR3 spells CASRTEANYGYTF. The CDR3 coding sequence is TGTGCCAGCCGCACGGAAGCTAACTATGGCTACACCTTC.

This clone turned up a few times. The J gene is TRBJ2-7, the V gene TRBV5-6; 8 bases line up with TRBD1. V gave up 3 bases and J gave up 4 bases; unmatched junction bases: 3. This CDR3 spans 13 amino acids. The V gene's germline CDR1 is SGHDT and CDR2 YYEEEE. The CDR3 protein is CASSSTGAYEQYF. The DNA for the CDR3 is TGTGCCAGCAGCTCGACAGGGGCTTACGAGCAGTACTTC.

The chain recombines TRBV4-3 with TRBJ1-4; TRBD1 might be the D (6 bases). V was pared by 1 base and J by 8 bases, with 11 bases between. This CDR3 is built from 14 residues. Looked up from germline, CDR1 is LGHNA and CDR2 is YSLEER. CDR3 sequence: CASSQVEGEEKLFF. The CDR3 nucleotides read TGCGCCAGCAGCCAAGTTGAGGGGGAGGAAAAACTGTTTTTT.

This clone appeared once. The chain is built from TRBV18 and TRBJ2-5; D might be TRBD1 (5 bases). Trimming shortened V by 2 bases and J by 3 bases, and 7 bases separated the two germline ends. This CDR3 has 13 amino acids. The V gene's germline CDR1 is KGHSH and CDR2 LQKENI. The DNA of the CDR3 is TGTGCCAGCTCACCAGCACAGGAAGAGACCCAGTACTTC. Translating it yields CASSPAQEETQYF.

This clone has a single count. The J gene is TRBJ1-2, the V gene TRBV7-9; the D gene is possibly TRBD1 (6 bases). V lost 1 base, J lost 4 bases, and 16 bases lay in between. The CDR3 consists of 16 residues. CDR1 and CDR2 from the germline V gene are SEHNR and FQNEAQ (reference sequence). In DNA, the CDR3 is TGTGCCAGCAGCTTAGGTTCTCAGGGACACCTCTATGGCTACACCTTC. Residues: CASSLGSQGHLYGYTF.

The rearrangement joins TRBV6-6 to TRBJ1-2; 7 bases are a match to TRBD1. This CDR3 contains 16 residues. With 7 bases clipped from V and 6 bases from J, the junction kept 17 bases outside the gene matches. Per germline, CDR1 MNHNY and CDR2 SVGAGI (reference sequence). This CDR3 reads CASTLTGSASYDGYTF. The CDR3 region has the DNA TGTGCCAGCACCTTGACAGGGTCCGCCTCCTATGATGGCTACACCTTC.

The rearrangement uses TRBV6-4 and TRBJ1-1; D unclear. Deletions cut 3 bases from V and 1 base from J, with 9 bases between. CDR3 length: 14 amino acids. Looked up from germline, CDR1 is MRHNA and CDR2 is SNTAGT. CDR3 sequence: CASSEPRANTEAFF. CDR3 coding DNA: TGTGCCAGCAGTGAGCCCCGGGCGAACACTGAAGCTTTCTTT.

This clone was picked up one time. V usage is TRBV6-1 and J usage is TRBJ1-2; 10 nucleotides match TRBD1. Germline lookup yields CDR1 MNHNS and CDR2 SASEGT. This CDR3 region has 15 residues. V shed 2 bases, J shed 6 bases, and the junction held 6 bases outside the gene matches. The CDR3 loop is CASSEQTGGANGYTF. CDR3 in DNA: TGTGCCAGCAGTGAACAGACAGGGGGCGCAAATGGCTACACCTTC.

This clone was picked up one time. V usage is TRBV6-5 and J usage is TRBJ1-2; weak D call: TRBD1 (5 bases). The germline V and J ends were trimmed by 2 bases and 8 bases, with 12 bases remaining between them. This CDR3 has 13 amino acids. Germline CDR1 and CDR2: MNHEY and SVGAGI. CDR3: CASSYGGGDGYTF. The CDR3 bases are TGTGCCAGCAGTTACGGGGGTGGGGACGGCTACACCTTC.

The rearrangement uses TRBV9 and TRBJ2-7; the D is unclear. Germline V gene sequence: CDR1 SGDLS, CDR2 YYNGEE. The CDR3 sequence is 14 residues long. The V end lost 3 bases, the J end lost 2 bases, and 12 bases lay between the germline ends. CDR3 sequence: CASSALDTAYEQYF. In nucleotides, the CDR3 is TGTGCCAGCAGCGCCTTAGACACCGCCTACGAGCAGTACTTC.

The genes are TRBV7-2 and TRBJ2-5, with a tentative D call TRBD2 (7 bases). CDR3 length: 16 residues. With 1 base removed from V and 5 bases from J, the gap between germline ends came to 17 bases. Germline CDR1 and CDR2: SGHTA and FQGNSA. DNA of the CDR3: TGTGCCAGCAGCTTAGGAAGGGGGGGCTCTTGGGAGACCCAGTACTTC. It specifies CASSLGRGGSWETQYF.